This entry concerns a single T cell receptor beta chain. The antigen remains unidentified. These data are taken from a study of T cell responses to AZD1222 COVID-19 vaccine. As for the study in general: The analysis combined second doses at about 4 or about 12 weeks. The study's findings and limits: Seropositive AZD1222 recipients at baseline numbered only 5 or 6.

J gave up 0 bases and V 2 bases, and 0 bases lay outside the gene matches. The CDR3 has 15 residues. Germline V gene sequence: CDR1 LNHDA, CDR2 SQIVND (reference sequence). The method was immunoSEQ multiplex PCR; TCRdb's version includes in-frame clones alone and lacks a portion of them. The table shows some 110,000 clones, with about nine tenths occurring only once. The TCR was taken from an adult in good health. The V call is TRBV19, the J call TRBJ2-2, with 7 positions matching TRBD1. This sample comprised peripheral blood, obtained on day 0 of AZD1222 vaccination. In DNA form, the CDR3 reads TGTGCCAGTAGTATACAGGGGGCGAACACCGGGGAGCTGTTTTTT. The encoded protein is CASSIQGANTGELFF.